These 7 T cell receptor beta chains were sequenced from one sample in a study of blood T cell repertoires in COVID-19. Assay used: immunoSEQ multiplex PCR; TCRdb lists only in-frame clones, some missing. The data show about 530,000 clones, about 89% seen once. The specimen was peripheral blood. These TCRs come from a woman between 50 and 59 years old with COVID-19, enrolled during active disease.

The chain joins TRBV6-5 to TRBJ2-7; TRBD1 might be the D (8 bases). The CDR3 totals 13 residues. V lost 7 bases and J 5 bases, leaving 15 bases between the germline ends. Germline CDR1 MNHEY, CDR2 SVGAGI. CDR3 sequence (DNA): TGTGCCAGCAACACAGGGGGGGGCGACGAGCAGTACTTC. It yields the protein CASNTGGGDEQYF.

This chain joins TRBV2 and TRBJ2-4; D call uncertain. CDR1 SNHLY and CDR2 FYNNEI come from the germline V gene. Trimming stripped 4 bases from V and 0 bases from J, with 13 bases between. The CDR3 sequence is 16 residues long. The CDR3 spells CASSVKPFPAKNIQYF. The CDR3 DNA reads as TGTGCCAGCAGTGTAAAGCCCTTCCCAGCCAAAAACATTCAGTACTTC.

The gene calls are TRBV5-1 and TRBJ2-1; TRBD2 agrees at 10 bases. This CDR3 spans 15 amino acids. Germline V gene lookup returns CDR1 SGHRS and CDR2 YFSETQ. V lost 2 bases to trimming and J lost 8 bases; unmatched junction nucleotides: 7. The DNA of the CDR3 is TGCGCCAGCAGCTTAGCGGGGGGGGCCCGGGATGAGCAGTTCTTC. It translates to CASSLAGGARDEQFF. Together with reference TRBV5-1 and TRBJ2-1, the CDR3 gives the full variable domain: KAGVTQTPRYLIKTRGQQVTLSCSPISGHRSVSWYQQTPGQGLQFLFEYFSETQRNKGNFPGRFSGRQFSNSRSEMNVSTLELGDSALYLCASSLAGGARDEQFFGPGTRLTVL.

The rearrangement links TRBV6-4 to TRBJ2-4; perhaps TRBD1 as D (5 bases). V dropped 4 bases and J dropped 5 bases, with 21 bases sitting between them. CDR1 MRHNA and CDR2 SNTAGT come from the germline V gene. The CDR3 loop spans 17 amino acids. CDR3 region: CASSVPQGATAENIQYF. CDR3 nucleotides: TGTGCCAGCAGTGTCCCTCAAGGGGCGACGGCCGAAAACATTCAGTACTTC.

V usage is TRBV2 and J usage is TRBJ2-7; TRBD1 matches 7 bases. Germline V gives CDR1 SNHLY, CDR2 FYNNEI. This CDR3 has 12 amino acids. Trimming cost V 6 bases and J 5 bases; bases outside gene matches: 4. In nucleotides, the CDR3 is TGTGCCAGCAGCCTACAGGGGAACGAGCAGTACTTC. It specifies CASSLQGNEQYF.

The chain carries TRBV7-8 and TRBJ2-1; TRBD2 aligns across 12 bases. This CDR3 region has 18 residues. The ends lost 8 bases at V and 0 bases at J; junction bases unmatched: 11. The germline gives CDR1 SGHVS, CDR2 FQNEAQ. CDR3 in DNA: TGTGCCAGCCGTCGCACTAGCGGGGGGCTTCACTCCTACAATGAGCAGTTCTTC. It is translated as CASRRTSGGLHSYNEQFF.

The chain carries TRBV30 and TRBJ1-3; tentative D call: TRBD1 (6 bases). Germline V gene sequence: CDR1 GTSNPN, CDR2 SVGIG (reference sequence). The CDR3 spans 14 residues. The germline V and J ends were trimmed by 1 base and 0 bases, with 7 bases remaining between them. The DNA of the CDR3 is TGTGCCTGGAGTGAAGGGGGCTCTGGAAACACCATATATTTT. This gives the protein CAWSEGGSGNTIYF.